Presented here are 7 T cell receptor beta chains from one specimen sequenced in a study of beta chain features in type 1 diabetes. Study-wide results and limits: When Type 1 diabetes patients were examined, their TCRB CDR3s proved moderately but significantly shorter in all four CD4+ subsets.

Antigen specificity for these receptors is unknown. The isolated RNA, all of it, was reverse transcribed, so expressed TCRB transcripts were what got sequenced. This table comes from immunoSEQ multiplex PCR, and its TCRdb copy is limited to in-frame clones, with some not included. The sample has over 150,000 clones, roughly 8% seen once. Sequencing was carried out using central memory CD4+ T cells from blood. Source of these receptors: a man aged 18-30 years with type 1 diabetes.

The chain couples TRBV28 to TRBJ2-3; 8 bases match TRBD1. Losses at the gene ends were 6 bases for V and 3 bases for J; bases not matched to a gene: 11. CDR1 MDHEN and CDR2 SYDVKM come from the germline V gene. The CDR3 runs to 16 residues. The CDR3 sequence: CASSPTGTGQTDTQYF. The CDR3 nucleotides read TGTGCCAGCAGCCCCACAGGGACAGGTCAAACAGATACGCAGTATTTT. The whole variable domain, remainder taken from reference TRBV28 and TRBJ2-3, is DVKVTQSSRYLVKRTGEKVFLECVQDMDHENMFWYRQDPGLGLRLIYFSYDVKMKEKGDIPEGYSVSREKKERFSLILESASTNQTSMYLCASSPTGTGQTDTQYFGPGTRLTVL.

The V call is TRBV27, the J call TRBJ1-2; 7 nucleotides line up with TRBD1. J gave up 0 bases and V 5 bases, and 9 bases lay outside the gene matches. Germline V CDR1 and CDR2: MNHEY, SMNVEV (reference sequence). This CDR3 region has 16 residues. This CDR3 reads CASSLRGTEANYGYTF. For the CDR3, the DNA is TGTGCCAGCAGTCTAAGAGGGACAGAAGCTAACTATGGCTACACCTTC.

This clone has only one observation. In DNA form, the CDR3 reads TGTGCCAGCAGTGGCTTGAATGCCAAAAACATTCAGTACTTC. This codes for CASSGLNAKNIQYF. J is TRBJ2-4 and V is TRBV27, with D uncertain. The germline V gene encodes CDR1 MNHEY and CDR2 SMNVEV (reference sequence). The CDR3 contains 14 residues. The V and J ends lost 5 bases and 1 base respectively, with 9 bases between them.

This sequence joins TRBV5-1 and TRBJ2-2; the D gene is possibly TRBD2 (6 bases). Trimming cost V 0 bases and J 0 bases, with 9 bases left between them. This CDR3 is built from 16 residues. Germline V gene data show CDR1 as SGHRS and CDR2 as YFSETQ. CDR3 coding DNA: TGCGCCAGCAGCTTGGATCCGGGGGCGAACACCGGGGAGCTGTTTTTT. This encodes CASSLDPGANTGELFF.

This clone was seen only a few times. The V and J genes are TRBV29-1 and TRBJ2-7; D perhaps matches TRBD1 (6 bases). V was cut by 4 bases and J by 1 base, with 11 bases left in between. The CDR3 has 13 amino acids. Germline CDR1 reads SQVTM; CDR2 reads ANQGSEA. CDR3 DNA: TGCAGCGTTGCCAGACAGGAATCCTACGAGCAGTACTTC. Translation gives CSVARQESYEQYF.

This clone was seen a few times. The V and J genes are TRBV5-1 and TRBJ2-4; a weak D match, TRBD1 (5 bases). Germline lookup yields CDR1 SGHRS and CDR2 YFSETQ. Trimming shortened V by 0 bases and J by 0 bases, and 13 bases separated the two germline ends. This CDR3 spans 17 amino acids. CDR3 sequence reads: CASSLDIPGIAKNIQYF. CDR3 in DNA: TGCGCCAGCAGCTTGGATATCCCAGGGATAGCCAAAAACATTCAGTACTTC.

This clone was counted between two and nine times. The chain joins TRBV2 to TRBJ2-1, with 8 bases fitting TRBD2. V lost 2 bases and J lost 4; bases outside the gene matches: 4. Per germline, CDR1 SNHLY and CDR2 FYNNEI. This CDR3 region has 15 residues. This chain's CDR3 is CASSEHSGIYNEQFF. The CDR3 coding sequence is TGTGCCAGCAGTGAACATAGCGGGATTTACAATGAGCAGTTCTTC.